These T cell receptor beta chains were read from a single sample in a study of blood T cell repertoires in COVID-19. Assay: immunoSEQ multiplex PCR; the TCRdb copy retains only in-frame clones and omits some. The repertoire consists of about 100,000 clones, with more than 75% occurring once and the leading ten covering 7.4%. The sequenced sample consisted of peripheral blood. Receptors were obtained from a man aged 25-40 years in a cohort sampled during active COVID-19. Both conserved end residues are part of each CDR3. Fields, in order: V gene, J gene, D gene, clone size, CDR3 DNA, CDR3 protein. D genes are given only for firm matches. Size tells how often a clone was seen (once, few, many) or the class of an expanded clone, and some rows leave it out.

TRBV19	TRBJ2-7	.	few	TGTGCCAGTAGTACAGGCTCCTACGAGCAGTACTTC	CASSTGSYEQYF
TRBV5-4	TRBJ2-7	.	.	TGTGCCAGCAGCTTGGATCAAGGGGGACCTACCTACGAGCAGTACTTC	CASSLDQGGPTYEQYF
TRBV30	TRBJ2-3	TRBD1	.	TGTGCCTGGTCGACAGGGACAGATACGCAGTATTTT	CAWSTGTDTQYF
TRBV28	TRBJ1-3	.	.	TGTGCCAGCACCTCGGCCCCAGGGGTGATATATTTT	CASTSAPGVIYF
TRBV2	TRBJ1-2	.	.	TGTGCCAGCAGTGAAGTCCACAGGGCGCATGGCTACACCTTC	CASSEVHRAHGYTF
TRBV5-1	TRBJ2-7	TRBD2	.	TGCGCCAGCAGCTTGGGTAGCGGGGGGAGCGAGCAGTACTTC	CASSLGSGGSEQYF
TRBV13	TRBJ1-3	TRBD1	.	TGTGCCAGCAGCGTCGGACAGGGGAGAAACACCATATATTTT	CASSVGQGRNTIYF
TRBV5-4	TRBJ1-2	.	.	TGTGCCAGCAGCTTAATCGGGGGGGAAGTAGGCTACACCTTC	CASSLIGGEVGYTF
TRBV7-8	TRBJ2-2	.	.	TGTGCCAGCAGCCCCTTCGGGACTCCCAACACCGGGGAGCTGTTTTTT	CASSPFGTPNTGELFF
TRBV6-6	TRBJ2-4	TRBD1	.	TGTGCCAGCAGCCGTACAGGGGTGGCCAAAAACATTCAGTACTTC	CASSRTGVAKNIQYF
TRBV5-6	TRBJ1-1	.	.	TGTGCCAGCAGCTTGGCCGGCAGGCGCCGCGACACTGAAGCTTTCTTT	CASSLAGRRRDTEAFF
TRBV5-4	TRBJ2-7	TRBD2	.	TGTGCCACCGCGGGGGGGTTGGCCTACGAGCAGTACTTC	CATAGGLAYEQYF
TRBV12-5	TRBJ1-1	.	.	TGTGCTAGTGGGCAGGAATCGGTCACTGAAGCTTTCTTT	CASGQESVTEAFF
TRBV6-1	TRBJ2-5	TRBD2	.	TGTGCCAGCAGTGAATTATGGGCTAGCGGGGAAGAAGAGACCCAGTACTTC	CASSELWASGEEETQYF
TRBV18	TRBJ1-1	.	.	TGTGCCAGCTCACCAGGAGGGATCGCTGAAGCTTTCTTT	CASSPGGIAEAFF
TRBV7-6	TRBJ2-3	TRBD2	.	TGTGCCAGCAGCTCAACCCCGGGCGGGGGGCGCACAGATACGCAGTATTTT	CASSSTPGGGRTDTQYF
TRBV2	TRBJ1-2	.	.	TGTGCCAGCAGTGCGGTCCTGGCAGGGGGCTACACCTTC	CASSAVLAGGYTF
TRBV5-5	TRBJ1-4	.	.	TGTGCCAGCAGCCTCTATCCGGGGATAGCTAATGAAAAACTGTTTTTT	CASSLYPGIANEKLFF
TRBV6-5	TRBJ1-1	.	.	TGTGCCAGCAGGGGGGAGGGGAACACTGAAGCTTTCTTT	CASRGEGNTEAFF
TRBV6-5	TRBJ1-2	.	.	TGTGCCAGCAGTTCAGTGGGCTTCGGATATGGCTACACCTTC	CASSSVGFGYGYTF
TRBV6-2/TRBV6-3	TRBJ1-5	.	.	TGTGCCAGCAGCGACGGAGAGCCCCAGCATTTT	CASSDGEPQHF
TRBV5-1	TRBJ2-1	TRBD2	.	TGCGCCAGCAGCTCCCAAGCGGGGGGGCCAGGGAATGAGCAGTTCTTC	CASSSQAGGPGNEQFF
TRBV11-2	TRBJ2-4	.	.	TGTGCCAGCAGCTTAGCGGAGCTAGCTTCCATAGCCAAAAACATTCAGTACTTC	CASSLAELASIAKNIQYF
TRBV3-1/TRBV3-2	TRBJ2-1	.	once	TGTGCCAGCAGTTCCCGCCCTGGGGCCAATGAGCAGTTCTTC	CASSSRPGANEQFF
TRBV5-1	TRBJ1-1	.	.	TGCGCCAGCAGCTTGGCGGGGGGAATCACTGAAGCTTTCTTT	CASSLAGGITEAFF
TRBV5-4	TRBJ1-1	.	.	TGTGCCAGCAGCTTGGGGGGCGCAGGAACTGAAGCTTTCTTT	CASSLGGAGTEAFF
TRBV5-1	TRBJ2-3	TRBD1	.	TGCGCCAGCAGCTTCATAGGACAGGGGGCAGGAGATACGCAGTATTTT	CASSFIGQGAGDTQYF
TRBV7-2	TRBJ1-4	.	.	TGTGCCAGCAGCTTGGGCGGGGTAGGAGAAAAACTGTTTTTT	CASSLGGVGEKLFF
TRBV10-1	TRBJ2-5	.	.	TGCGCCAGCAGTGAGTCACAGGCGACGAACCAAGAGACCCAGTACTTC	CASSESQATNQETQYF
TRBV4-1	TRBJ2-7	TRBD1	.	TGCGCCAGCAGTCCCGGACAGGGAGGCGACTACGAGCAGTACTTC	CASSPGQGGDYEQYF
TRBV7-2	TRBJ1-1	.	.	TGTGCCAGCAGCTTTAGCCCGGGGGACACTGAAGCTTTCTTT	CASSFSPGDTEAFF
TRBV28	TRBJ2-2	.	.	TGTGCCAGCAGTCCCCGAAGGGGCTCCTCCGGGGAGCTGTTTTTT	CASSPRRGSSGELFF
TRBV24-1	TRBJ2-3	TRBD1	.	TGTGCCACCAGCGCGACCTCGGGACAGGGGGGCACAGATACGCAGTATTTT	CATSATSGQGGTDTQYF
TRBV5-1	TRBJ1-3	.	.	TGCGCCAGCAGCACCAGTGTCCCTGGAAACACCATATATTTT	CASSTSVPGNTIYF
TRBV19	TRBJ2-2	.	.	TGTGCCAGTAGTCCAACAACTAGCAGTGGCACCGGGGAGCTGTTTTTT	CASSPTTSSGTGELFF
TRBV7-6	TRBJ2-7	.	.	TGTGCCAGCAGCTTAGGTTCGCAGGGCAAAGTCAATACCTACGAGCAGTACTTC	CASSLGSQGKVNTYEQYF
TRBV3-1/TRBV3-2	TRBJ2-5	TRBD2	.	TGTGCCAGCAGCCAAGACGTGGATGGACTAGGGCGGGGAGAGACCCAGTACTTC	CASSQDVDGLGRGETQYF
TRBV9	TRBJ2-3	.	.	TGTGCCAGCAGCGTAGATAGCCCCCCCAGCAGGGGCACAGATACGCAGTATTTT	CASSVDSPPSRGTDTQYF
TRBV11-3	TRBJ2-1	TRBD2	.	TGTGCCAGCAGCTCCTCGACTAGCGGTGAGCAGTTCTTC	CASSSSTSGEQFF
TRBV29-1	TRBJ2-2	.	.	TGCAGCGTTGACGTCAGGAACACCGGGGAGCTGTTTTTT	CSVDVRNTGELFF
TRBV27	TRBJ2-7	.	few	TGTGCCAGCAGTTTTTCACAGGGCTACGAGCAGTACTTC	CASSFSQGYEQYF
TRBV4-3	TRBJ1-6	.	.	TGCGCCAGCAGCCAAGGTTGGGACACCCTAGGGGCCCTCCACTTT	CASSQGWDTLGALHF
TRBV5-4	TRBJ1-6	.	.	TGTGCCAGCAGCTTGGAGCCCCCACAGGTGGGGTATTCACCCCTCCACTTT	CASSLEPPQVGYSPLHF
TRBV12-3/TRBV12-4	TRBJ1-4	.	.	TGTGCCAGCAGCCCCCGAGGGGGGGGCAAACTGTTTTTT	CASSPRGGGKLFF